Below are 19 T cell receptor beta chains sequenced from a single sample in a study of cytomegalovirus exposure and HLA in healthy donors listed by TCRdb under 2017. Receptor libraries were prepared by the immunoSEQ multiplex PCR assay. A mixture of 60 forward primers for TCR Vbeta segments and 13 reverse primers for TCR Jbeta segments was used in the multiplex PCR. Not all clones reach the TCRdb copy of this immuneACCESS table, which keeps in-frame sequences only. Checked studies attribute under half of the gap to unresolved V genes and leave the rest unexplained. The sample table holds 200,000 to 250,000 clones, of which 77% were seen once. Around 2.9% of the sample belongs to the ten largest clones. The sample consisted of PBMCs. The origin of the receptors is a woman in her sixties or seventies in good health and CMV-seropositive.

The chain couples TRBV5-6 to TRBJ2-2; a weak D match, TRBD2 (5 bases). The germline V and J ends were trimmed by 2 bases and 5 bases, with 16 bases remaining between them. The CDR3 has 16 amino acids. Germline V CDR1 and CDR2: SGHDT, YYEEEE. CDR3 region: CASSFPGSRRTGELFF. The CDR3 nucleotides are TGTGCCAGCAGCTTCCCGGGGTCGAGAAGGACCGGGGAGCTGTTTTTT.

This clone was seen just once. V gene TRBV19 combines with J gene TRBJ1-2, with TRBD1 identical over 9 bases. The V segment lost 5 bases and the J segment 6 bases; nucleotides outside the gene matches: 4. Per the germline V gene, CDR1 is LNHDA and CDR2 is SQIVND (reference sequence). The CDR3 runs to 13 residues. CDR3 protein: CASSFRDRDGYTF. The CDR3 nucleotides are TGTGCCAGTAGTTTCCGGGACAGGGATGGCTACACCTTC. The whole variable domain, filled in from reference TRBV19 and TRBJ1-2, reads DGGITQSPKYLFRKEGQNVTLSCEQNLNHDAMYWYRQDPGQGLRLIYYSQIVNDFQKGDIAEGYSVSREKKESFPLTVTSAQKNPTAFYLCASSFRDRDGYTFGSGTRLTVV.

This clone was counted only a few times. The CDR3 coding sequence is TGTGCCAGCAGCTTGGGGACTAGCGGGTACAATGAGCAGTTCTTC. It encodes CASSLGTSGYNEQFF. The genes are TRBV5-4 and TRBJ2-1, with TRBD2 identical over 11 bases. The CDR3 extends over 15 amino acids. Germline V CDR1 and CDR2: SGHNT, YYREEE (reference sequence). V was pared by 0 bases and J by 4 bases, with 0 bases of the junction left unmatched. The variable domain in full, with the rest retrieved from reference TRBV5-4 and TRBJ2-1, is ETGVTQSPTHLIKTRGQQVTLRCSSQSGHNTVSWYQQALGQGPQFIFQYYREEENGRGNFPPRFSGLQFPNYSSELNVNALELDDSALYLCASSLGTSGYNEQFFGPGTRLTVL.

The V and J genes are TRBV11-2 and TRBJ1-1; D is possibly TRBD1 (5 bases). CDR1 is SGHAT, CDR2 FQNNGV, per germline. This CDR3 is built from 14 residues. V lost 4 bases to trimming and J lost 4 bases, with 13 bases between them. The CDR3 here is CASSSLYGGTEAFF. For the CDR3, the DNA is TGTGCCAGCAGCTCTTTGTACGGGGGCACTGAAGCTTTCTTT.

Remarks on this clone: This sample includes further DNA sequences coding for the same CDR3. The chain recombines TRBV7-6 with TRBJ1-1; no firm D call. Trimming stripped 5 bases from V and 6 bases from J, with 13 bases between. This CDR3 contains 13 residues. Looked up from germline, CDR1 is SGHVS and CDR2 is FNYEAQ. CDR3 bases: TGTGCCAGCAGCCCTGGACTATCCGCTGAAGCTTTCTTT. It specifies CASSPGLSAEAFF. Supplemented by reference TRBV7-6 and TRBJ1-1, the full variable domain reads GAGVSQSPRYKVTKRGQDVALRCDPISGHVSLYWYRQALGQGPEFLTYFNYEAQQDKSGLPNDRFSAERPEGSISTLTIQRTEQRDSAMYRCASSPGLSAEAFFGQGTRLTVV.

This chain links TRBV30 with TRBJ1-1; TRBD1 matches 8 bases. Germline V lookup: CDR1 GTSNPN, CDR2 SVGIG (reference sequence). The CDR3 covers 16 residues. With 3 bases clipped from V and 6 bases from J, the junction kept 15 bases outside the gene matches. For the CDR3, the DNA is TGTGCCTGGAGCTGGACAGGGATAAGTGTCCATCCTGAAGCTTTCTTT. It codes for CAWSWTGISVHPEAFF.

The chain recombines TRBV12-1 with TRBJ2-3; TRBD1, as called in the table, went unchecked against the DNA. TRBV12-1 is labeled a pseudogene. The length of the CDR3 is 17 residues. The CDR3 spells CASSFAGAPGSTDTQYF. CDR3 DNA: TGTGCCAGCAGCTTTGCGGGGGCCCCCGGGTCGACAGATACGCAGTATTTT.

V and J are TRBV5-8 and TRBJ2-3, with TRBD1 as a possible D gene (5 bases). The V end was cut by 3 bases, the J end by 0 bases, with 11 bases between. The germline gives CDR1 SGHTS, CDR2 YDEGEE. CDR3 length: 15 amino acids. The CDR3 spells CASSSGQMSTDTQYF. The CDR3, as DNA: TGTGCCAGCAGCTCTGGACAAATGAGCACAGATACGCAGTATTTT. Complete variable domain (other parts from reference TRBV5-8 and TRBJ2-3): EAGVTQSPTHLIKTRGQQATLRCSPISGHTSVYWYQQALGLGLQFLLWYDEGEERNRGNFPPRFSGRQFPNYSSELNVNALELEDSALYLCASSSGQMSTDTQYFGPGTRLTVL.

The CDR3 bases are TGTGCCAGCAGCCTCGTGAACTATGGCTACACCTTC. Its protein is CASSLVNYGYTF. The rearrangement links TRBV7-2 to TRBJ1-2, with no clear D. CDR1 is SGHTA, CDR2 FQGNSA, per germline. The V end lost 5 bases, the J end lost 2 bases, and 6 bases lay between the germline ends. The CDR3 runs 12 residues.

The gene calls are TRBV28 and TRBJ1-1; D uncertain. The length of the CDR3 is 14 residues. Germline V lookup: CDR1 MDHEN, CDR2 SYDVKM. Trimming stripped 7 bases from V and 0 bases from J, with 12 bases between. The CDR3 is CASNPGSMNTEAFF. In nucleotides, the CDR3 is TGTGCCAGCAACCCAGGATCCATGAACACTGAAGCTTTCTTT.

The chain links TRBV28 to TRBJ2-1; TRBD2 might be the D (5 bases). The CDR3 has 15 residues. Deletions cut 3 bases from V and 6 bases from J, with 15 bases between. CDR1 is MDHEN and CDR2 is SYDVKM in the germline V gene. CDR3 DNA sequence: TGTGCCAGCAGTTTTTACCAGCGGTTCAGCAATGAGCAGTTCTTC. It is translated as CASSFYQRFSNEQFF.

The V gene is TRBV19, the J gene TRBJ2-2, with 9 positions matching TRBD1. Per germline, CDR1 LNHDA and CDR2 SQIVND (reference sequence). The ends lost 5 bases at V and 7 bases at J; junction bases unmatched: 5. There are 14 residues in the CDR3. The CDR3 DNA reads TGTGCCAGTAGTGGGACAGGGTTCGGCGGGGAGCTGTTTTTT. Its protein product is CASSGTGFGGELFF.

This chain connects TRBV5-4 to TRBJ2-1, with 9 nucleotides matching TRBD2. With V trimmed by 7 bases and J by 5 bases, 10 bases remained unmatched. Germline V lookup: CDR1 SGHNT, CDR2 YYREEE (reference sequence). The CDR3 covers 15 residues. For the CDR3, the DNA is TGTGCCAGCTTATCGGGCGGGGGGGCAGACAATGAGCAGTTCTTC. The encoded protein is CASLSGGGADNEQFF.

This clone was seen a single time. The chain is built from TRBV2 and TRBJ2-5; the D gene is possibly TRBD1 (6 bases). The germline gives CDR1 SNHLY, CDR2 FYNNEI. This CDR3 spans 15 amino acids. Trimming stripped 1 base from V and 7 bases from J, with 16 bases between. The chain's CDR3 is CASSEVGAPRGTQYF. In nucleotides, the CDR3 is TGTGCCAGCAGTGAAGTGGGGGCCCCCCGGGGGACCCAGTACTTC.

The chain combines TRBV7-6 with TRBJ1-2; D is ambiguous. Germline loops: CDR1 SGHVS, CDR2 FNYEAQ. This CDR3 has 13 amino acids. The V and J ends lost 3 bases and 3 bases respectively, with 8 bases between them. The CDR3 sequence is CASSFTEDYGYTF. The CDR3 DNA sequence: TGTGCCAGCAGCTTTACAGAAGACTATGGCTACACCTTC.

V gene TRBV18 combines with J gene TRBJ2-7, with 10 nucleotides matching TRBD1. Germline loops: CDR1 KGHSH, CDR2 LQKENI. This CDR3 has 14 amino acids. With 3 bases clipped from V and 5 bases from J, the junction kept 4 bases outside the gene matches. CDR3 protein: CASSPDRGLHEQYF. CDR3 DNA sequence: TGTGCCAGCTCACCTGACAGGGGGCTGCACGAGCAGTACTTC.

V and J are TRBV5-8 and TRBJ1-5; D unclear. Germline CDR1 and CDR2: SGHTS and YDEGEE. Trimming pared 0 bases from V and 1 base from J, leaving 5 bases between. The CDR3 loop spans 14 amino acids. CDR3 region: CASSLGQSNQPQHF. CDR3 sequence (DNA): TGTGCCAGCAGCTTGGGACAAAGCAATCAGCCCCAGCATTTT.

CDR3 loop: CASSSYLRTDLENTEAFF. In DNA form, the CDR3 reads TGCGCCAGCAGCTCATATTTGAGGACAGATTTGGAGAACACTGAAGCTTTCTTT. This chain links TRBV5-1 with TRBJ1-1, with D perhaps TRBD1 (6 bases). Trimming shortened V by 3 bases and J by 1 base, and 22 bases separated the two germline ends. The V gene's germline CDR1 is SGHRS and CDR2 YFSETQ. CDR3 length: 18 amino acids.

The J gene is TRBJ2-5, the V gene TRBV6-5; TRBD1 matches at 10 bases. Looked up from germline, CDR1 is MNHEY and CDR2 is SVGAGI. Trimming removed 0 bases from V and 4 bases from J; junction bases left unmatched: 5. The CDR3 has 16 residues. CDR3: CASSYSGTGVGETQYF. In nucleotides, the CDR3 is TGTGCCAGCAGTTACTCTGGGACAGGGGTAGGAGAGACCCAGTACTTC.